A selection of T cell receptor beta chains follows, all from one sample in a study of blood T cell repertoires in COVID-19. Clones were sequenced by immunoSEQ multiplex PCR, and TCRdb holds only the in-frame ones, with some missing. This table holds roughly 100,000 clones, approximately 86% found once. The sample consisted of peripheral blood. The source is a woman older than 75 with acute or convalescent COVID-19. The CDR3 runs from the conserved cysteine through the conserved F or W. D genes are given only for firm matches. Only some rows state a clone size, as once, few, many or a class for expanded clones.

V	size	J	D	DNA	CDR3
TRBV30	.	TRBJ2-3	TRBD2	TGTGCCTGGAACGAACTAGCGGTGTCAGATACGCAGTATTTT	CAWNELAVSDTQYF
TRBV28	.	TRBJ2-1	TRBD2	TGTGGAGCGGGGCAGCGTTACAATGAGCAGTTCTTC	CGAGQRYNEQFF
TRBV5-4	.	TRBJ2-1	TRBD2	TGTGCCAGCAGTTTTAGCGGGGGGGCCATGGATGAGCAGTTCTTC	CASSFSGGAMDEQFF
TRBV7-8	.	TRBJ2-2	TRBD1	TGTGCCAGCAGCACAAGGGGGCGGGTCACCGGGGAGCTGTTTTTT	CASSTRGRVTGELFF
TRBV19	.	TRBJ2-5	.	TGTGCCAGTAGTCCCGGGACTGCTCGGGAGACCCAGTACTTC	CASSPGTARETQYF
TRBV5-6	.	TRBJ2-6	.	TGTGCCAGCAGCTTGTTACCGGTAAAGGCCAACGTCCTGACTTTC	CASSLLPVKANVLTF
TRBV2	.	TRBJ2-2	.	TGTGCCAGCACCGTTAGGGGGGGCACCGGGGAGCTGTTTTTT	CASTVRGGTGELFF
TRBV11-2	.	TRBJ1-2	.	TGTGCCAGCAGCTTAGCAAACAGTCAATACTATGGCTACACCTTC	CASSLANSQYYGYTF
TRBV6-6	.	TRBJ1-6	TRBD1	TGTGCCAGCAGTGGGGGGACAGGAACTTCACCCCTCCACTTT	CASSGGTGTSPLHF
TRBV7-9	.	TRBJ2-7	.	TGTGCCAGCAGCCTCCAGGGCTACGAGCAGTACTTC	CASSLQGYEQYF
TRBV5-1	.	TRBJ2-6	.	TGCGCCAGCAGCCCAGGGACTGGTGGGGCCAACGTCCTGACTTTC	CASSPGTGGANVLTF
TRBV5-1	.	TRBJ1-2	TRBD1	TGCGCCAGCAGCGGACAGGGCCCCTTACACTATGGCTACACCTTC	CASSGQGPLHYGYTF
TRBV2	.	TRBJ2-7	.	TGTGCCACGTCAAACGATTCCGGACCGTCGGGGGAGCAGTACTTC	CATSNDSGPSGEQYF
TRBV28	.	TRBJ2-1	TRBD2	TGTGCCAGCAGTTCCCCCCCGGCTAGCGGGGGGTACAATGAGCAGTTCTTC	CASSSPPASGGYNEQFF
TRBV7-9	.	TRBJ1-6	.	TGTGCCAGCAGCCGATCGGGGGGGTCCTATAATTCACCCCTCCACTTT	CASSRSGGSYNSPLHF
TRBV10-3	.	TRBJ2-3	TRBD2	TGTGCCATCAGTGAAAACGGAGCGGGGGGGCCCAAAGATACGCAGTATTTT	CAISENGAGGPKDTQYF
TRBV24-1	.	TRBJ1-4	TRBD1	TGTGCCACCAGTGATGGGGGGACAGTCGAAAAACTGTTTTTT	CATSDGGTVEKLFF
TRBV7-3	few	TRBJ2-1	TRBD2	TGTGCCAGCAGCCCCCACCCGACTAGCGAATACAATGAGCAGTTCTTC	CASSPHPTSEYNEQFF
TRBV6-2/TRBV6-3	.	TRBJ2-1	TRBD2	TGTGCCAGCAGCCTCCTAGCGGGGGGAGGAAATGAGCAGTTCTTC	CASSLLAGGGNEQFF
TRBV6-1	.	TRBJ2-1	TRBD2	TGTGCCAGCAGTGATCCCCAGCGGGGGCCGAGCGGGCAGTTCTTC	CASSDPQRGPSGQFF
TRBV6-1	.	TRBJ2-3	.	TGTGCCAGCAGTGAGGCCCACCCCCCAAGCACAGATACGCAGTATTTT	CASSEAHPPSTDTQYF
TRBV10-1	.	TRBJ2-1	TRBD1	TGCGCCAGCAGTGAGAACCACGGGACAGGGACCTCCTACAATGAGCAGTTCTTC	CASSENHGTGTSYNEQFF
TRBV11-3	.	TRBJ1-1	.	TGTGCCAGCAGCTCCTACAGGGAGCTGAACACTGAAGCTTTCTTT	CASSSYRELNTEAFF
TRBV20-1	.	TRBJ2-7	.	TGCAGTGCTAGTCACAGGGACGAGCAGTACTTC	CSASHRDEQYF
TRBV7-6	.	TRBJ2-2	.	TGTGCCAGCAGCCCCCGGGTTTATTCCGGGGAGCTGTTTTTT	CASSPRVYSGELFF
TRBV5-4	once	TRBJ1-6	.	TGTGCCAGCCAGAACGTTGGGCAGAGTAATTCACCCCTCCACTTT	CASQNVGQSNSPLHF
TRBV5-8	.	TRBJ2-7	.	TGTGCCAGCAGCTTGACGGGGTCCCCCTACGAGCAGTACTTC	CASSLTGSPYEQYF
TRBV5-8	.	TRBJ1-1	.	TGTGCCAGCAGTCGGCCAACAGGGCGGAGTACGAACACTGAAGCTTTCTTT	CASSRPTGRSTNTEAFF
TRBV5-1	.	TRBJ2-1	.	TGCGCCAGCAGCCCGGGTGGCCGCAATGAGCAGTTCTTC	CASSPGGRNEQFF
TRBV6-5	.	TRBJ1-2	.	TGTGCCAGCAGGCTGATCGGGGTTAACTATGGCTACACCTTC	CASRLIGVNYGYTF
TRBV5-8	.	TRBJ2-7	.	TGTGCCAGCAGCTTGGTACAGCCCCCCTACGAGCAGTACTTC	CASSLVQPPYEQYF
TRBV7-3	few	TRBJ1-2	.	TGTGCCAGCAGCTTAAGGCAGGGCTATGGCTACACCTTC	CASSLRQGYGYTF
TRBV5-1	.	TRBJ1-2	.	TGCGCCAGCAGCTTGTCGGTGGGGGGAGAACCCCTAACCCTCTATGGCTACACCTTC	CASSLSVGGEPLTLYGYTF
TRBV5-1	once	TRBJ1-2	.	TGCGCCAGCAGCTTGGCTCTGGACAGATTTTATGGCTACACCTTC	CASSLALDRFYGYTF
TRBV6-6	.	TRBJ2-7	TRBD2	TGTGCCAGCACGGGTAGCGGGGGGGCTATCGACGAGCAGTACTTC	CASTGSGGAIDEQYF
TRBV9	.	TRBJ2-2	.	TGTGCCAGCAGCGTAGCTGGCTCCAACACCGGGGAGCTGTTTTTT	CASSVAGSNTGELFF
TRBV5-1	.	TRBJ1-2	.	TGCGCCAGCAGCTTGAGGGACACCTATGGCTACACCTTC	CASSLRDTYGYTF
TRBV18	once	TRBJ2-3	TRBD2	TGTGCCAGCTCACCCCGCCGACTAGCGGGGATCAGTCGGGAGACGCAGTATTTT	CASSPRRLAGISRETQYF
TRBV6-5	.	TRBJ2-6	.	TGTGCCAGCAGTTACTCCGGAGCGACTGGGGCCAACGTCCTGACTTTC	CASSYSGATGANVLTF
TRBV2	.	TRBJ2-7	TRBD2	TGTGCCAGCAACCCGACTAGCGGGGGCTCCTACGAGCAGTACTTC	CASNPTSGGSYEQYF
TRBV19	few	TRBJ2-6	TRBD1	TGTGCCGTAGGGACAGACTCTGGGGCCAACGTCCTGACTTTC	CAVGTDSGANVLTF
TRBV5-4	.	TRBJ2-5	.	TGTGCCAGCAGCTCCCGGGGAGGGGGGTGGCAAGAGACCCAGTACTTC	CASSSRGGGWQETQYF
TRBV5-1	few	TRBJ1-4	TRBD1	TGCGCCAGCAGGCAGGGGGATGGACAGGAAAAACTGTTTTTT	CASRQGDGQEKLFF
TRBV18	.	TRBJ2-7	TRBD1	TGTGCCAGCTCACCTCGGCAGGGGGCTATCCACGAGCAGTACTTC	CASSPRQGAIHEQYF
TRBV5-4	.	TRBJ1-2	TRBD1	TGTGCCAGCAGCTTGTTTGACAGGGAAACGCATGGCTACACCTTC	CASSLFDRETHGYTF
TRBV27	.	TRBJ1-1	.	TGTGCCAGCAGTTTACACCCGGGGAACACTGAAGCTTTCTTT	CASSLHPGNTEAFF
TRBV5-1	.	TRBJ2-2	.	TGCGCCAGCAGCTTACAGGGTCCGGACACCGGGGAGCTGTTTTTT	CASSLQGPDTGELFF
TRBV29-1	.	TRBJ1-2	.	TGCAGCGTTGAATATACGGGGGTACGGGGCTACACCTTC	CSVEYTGVRGYTF
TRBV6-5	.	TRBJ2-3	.	TGTGCCAGCCGCGGACATGGGCCGGGCACAGATACGCAGTATTTT	CASRGHGPGTDTQYF
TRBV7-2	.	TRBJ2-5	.	TGTGCCAGCAGCTTAGCCGGACAAAAGACCCAGTACTTC	CASSLAGQKTQYF
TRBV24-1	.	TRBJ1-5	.	TGTGCCACCAGTGATTCCGACAGTGCGTATAGCAATCAGCCCCAGCATTTT	CATSDSDSAYSNQPQHF
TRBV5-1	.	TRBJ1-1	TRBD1	TGCGCCAGCAGCTTGGCGGACAGGGGGGGTGAAGCTTTCTTT	CASSLADRGGEAFF
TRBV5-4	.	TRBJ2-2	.	TGTGCCAGCAGCTTCGGGAACACCGGGGAGCTGTTTTTT	CASSFGNTGELFF